One and the same sample provided the 19 T cell receptor beta chains below, sequenced in a study of shared clonotypes between healthy human individuals. The table came from immunoSEQ multiplex PCR; TCRdb's copy has only in-frame clones and leaves some out. The sample has about 2 million clones, approximately 94% seen once. CD8 cells classed as naive were CD45RO-negative and positively selected for CCR7, excluding terminally differentiated effector memory CD45RA+ cells. The sample was naive CD8+ T cells sorted from blood. The source of these receptors is a man younger than 35 in good health.

This sequence joins TRBV30 and TRBJ1-5; TRBD1 matches 7 bases. J was trimmed by 6 bases and V by 3 bases; bases with no gene match: 14. Per germline, CDR1 GTSNPN and CDR2 SVGIG (reference sequence). The CDR3 spans 16 residues. CDR3 loop: CAWRGHRGWATQPQHF. The CDR3 DNA reads TGTGCCTGGAGGGGTCACAGGGGATGGGCAACTCAGCCCCAGCATTTT.

The CDR3: CASSLSTRDYGYTF. Written as DNA, the CDR3 is TGTGCCAGCAGTTTATCGACCAGGGACTATGGCTACACCTTC. The V and J genes are TRBV27 and TRBJ1-2, with TRBD1 as a possible D gene (5 bases). The CDR3 runs 14 residues. Trimming took 0 bases from V and 3 from J, leaving 8 bases between them. Germline loops: CDR1 MNHEY, CDR2 SMNVEV (reference sequence).

This clone showed up just a few times. The rearrangement joins TRBV5-1 to TRBJ1-5, with a weak D call TRBD1 (5 bases). The V and J ends lost 4 bases and 1 base respectively, with 9 bases between them. CDR1 and CDR2 from the germline V gene are SGHRS and YFSETQ. The CDR3 consists of 14 residues. The CDR3 spells CASSVQGSNQPQHF. The CDR3 DNA reads as TGCGCCAGCAGCGTGCAGGGCAGCAATCAGCCCCAGCATTTT. The full variable domain, its missing parts supplied by reference TRBV5-1 and TRBJ1-5, is KAGVTQTPRYLIKTRGQQVTLSCSPISGHRSVSWYQQTPGQGLQFLFEYFSETQRNKGNFPGRFSGRQFSNSRSEMNVSTLELGDSALYLCASSVQGSNQPQHFGDGTRLSIL.

This clone was detected once. This sequence joins TRBV28 and TRBJ1-1; the D gene is possibly TRBD1 (5 bases). Looked up from germline, CDR1 is MDHEN and CDR2 is SYDVKM. Trimming left V 5 bases short and J 6 bases short, with 16 bases between. The CDR3 runs to 14 residues. The CDR3 DNA reads TGTGCCAGCAGTAGGATCGGGGGTGGGGCTGAAGCTTTCTTT. Residues: CASSRIGGGAEAFF.

The rearrangement uses TRBV19 and TRBJ2-2; D is unresolved. Germline V gene sequence: CDR1 LNHDA, CDR2 SQIVND (reference sequence). The ends were cut back, 3 bases at V and 0 bases at J, with 11 bases in the middle. This CDR3 is built from 16 residues. In nucleotides, the CDR3 is TGTGCCAGTAGTATCTCGACCCTATCGAACACCGGGGAGCTGTTTTTT. This codes for CASSISTLSNTGELFF.

V and J are TRBV6-5 and TRBJ2-2; TRBD2 is a possible D gene (5 bases). CDR3 length: 14 residues. Between the trimmed V and J ends, which lost 0 bases and 6 bases, there was a span of 8 bases. Germline V gene lookup returns CDR1 MNHEY and CDR2 SVGAGI. The CDR3 DNA sequence: TGTGCCAGCAGTTACTCGACTATTCCCGGGGAGCTGTTTTTT. This gives the protein CASSYSTIPGELFF.

Details on this clone: Other DNA sequences in this specimen translate into the identical CDR3. The V and J genes are TRBV5-6 and TRBJ2-5, with 7 nucleotides matching TRBD2. This CDR3 spans 13 amino acids. The germline V gene has CDR1 SGHDT and CDR2 YYEEEE. Trimming removed 2 bases from V and 4 bases from J; junction bases left unmatched: 2. CDR3 DNA: TGTGCCAGCAGCTTATGGGGGGGAGAGACCCAGTACTTC. It is translated as CASSLWGGETQYF.

The chain uses TRBV27 and TRBJ2-1; the match to TRBD2 covers 13 bases. The CDR3 has 16 amino acids. After removal of 4 bases from V and 6 bases from J, the junction contained 6 bases not matched to a gene. Germline loops: CDR1 MNHEY, CDR2 SMNVEV (reference sequence). Written as DNA, the CDR3 is TGTGCCAGCAGTTGGGTCGGGACTAGCGGGATCAATGAGCAGTTCTTC. Its translation: CASSWVGTSGINEQFF.

This clone was counted between two and nine times. The identical CDR3 is also encoded by other nucleotide sequences in the sample. The gene calls are TRBV4-1 and TRBJ2-7; 10 bases agree with TRBD1. The length of the CDR3 is 15 residues. Losses at the gene ends were 3 bases for V and 2 bases for J; bases not matched to a gene: 4. Per germline, CDR1 MGHRA and CDR2 YSYEKL. In DNA form, the CDR3 reads TGCGCCAGCAGCCAGGCCGGGACAGGGGCCTACGAGCAGTACTTC. This encodes CASSQAGTGAYEQYF.

As regards this clone: Other nucleotide sequences in the sample specify the same CDR3. The chain combines TRBV7-9 with TRBJ2-7, with 14 bases that match TRBD2. After removal of 5 bases from V and 6 bases from J, the junction contained 6 bases not matched to a gene. This CDR3 region has 15 residues. The germline V gene encodes CDR1 SEHNR and CDR2 FQNEAQ (reference sequence). The CDR3 is CASSLPGLAGVEQYF. CDR3 coding DNA: TGTGCCAGCAGCCTACCGGGACTAGCGGGAGTCGAGCAGTACTTC.

CDR3 DNA sequence: TGTGCCAGCAGCTTGGAGCTACAGGGGCGCACAGATACGCAGTATTTT. It yields the protein CASSLELQGRTDTQYF. The chain has TRBV5-6 and TRBJ2-3; 7 bases fit TRBD1. Germline CDR1 and CDR2: SGHDT and YYEEEE. With V trimmed by 0 bases and J by 1 base, 5 bases remained unmatched. CDR3 size: 16 residues.

CDR3 loop: CAWSSPWTGDNEQFF. CDR3 sequence (DNA): TGTGCCTGGAGTTCCCCCTGGACAGGGGACAATGAGCAGTTCTTC. J is TRBJ2-1 and V is TRBV30; 9 bases match TRBD1. The germline V gene has CDR1 GTSNPN and CDR2 SVGIG (reference sequence). V trimming: 2 bases; J trimming: 5 bases; junction bases outside the gene matches: 7. The CDR3 runs 15 residues.

V and J are TRBV4-1 and TRBJ2-5; 10 bases agree with TRBD2. CDR1 and CDR2 from the germline V gene are MGHRA and YSYEKL. The CDR3 runs 13 residues. V trimming: 6 bases; J trimming: 5 bases; junction bases outside the gene matches: 3. The CDR3 nucleotides are TGCGCCAGCAGGAGCGGGGGGGCTGAGACCCAGTACTTC. Translating gives CASRSGGAETQYF.

The gene calls are TRBV19 and TRBJ1-2; D gene uncertain. The CDR3 consists of 15 residues. With 7 bases removed from V and 2 bases from J, the gap between germline ends came to 17 bases. The germline V gene encodes CDR1 LNHDA and CDR2 SQIVND (reference sequence). Here the CDR3 reads CASKENLVGNYGYTF. CDR3 nucleotides: TGTGCCAGTAAAGAGAACCTGGTTGGAAACTATGGCTACACCTTC.

In this sample, this clone turned up once. This chain joins TRBV11-3 and TRBJ1-1; D remains unclear. Germline CDR1 SGHNT, CDR2 YENEEA. The CDR3 consists of 14 residues. Between the trimmed V and J ends, which lost 1 base and 1 base, there was a span of 7 bases. CDR3 loop: CASSLGDTNTEAFF. Here the CDR3 DNA reads TGTGCCAGCAGCTTAGGCGATACGAACACTGAAGCTTTCTTT.

The J gene is TRBJ2-5, the V gene TRBV27, with TRBD2 matching 15 bases. The CDR3 loop spans 20 amino acids. The V gene end was trimmed by 5 bases and the J gene end by 4 bases; junction bases not matched to a gene: 17. Per germline, CDR1 MNHEY and CDR2 SMNVEV (reference sequence). CDR3 loop: CASSPEISGLAGGPRETQYF. As DNA, the CDR3 is TGTGCCAGCAGTCCTGAAATCTCGGGACTAGCGGGAGGTCCCCGAGAGACCCAGTACTTC.

The V gene is TRBV7-6, the J gene TRBJ1-1; D is unclear. V was shortened by 1 base and J by 4 bases, with 16 bases between the two germline ends. In germline, CDR1 is SGHVS, CDR2 FNYEAQ. The CDR3 sequence is 16 residues long. The CDR3 coding sequence is TGTGCCAGCAGCTTAGAACCAGAGCCTTTGGGCACTGAAGCTTTCTTT. It translates to CASSLEPEPLGTEAFF. The full variable domain, with the rest looked up from reference TRBV7-6 and TRBJ1-1, is GAGVSQSPRYKVTKRGQDVALRCDPISGHVSLYWYRQALGQGPEFLTYFNYEAQQDKSGLPNDRFSAERPEGSISTLTIQRTEQRDSAMYRCASSLEPEPLGTEAFFGQGTRLTVV.

The V call is TRBV6-5, the J call TRBJ2-1, with D perhaps being TRBD1 or TRBD2 (5 bases each). The CDR3 runs to 16 residues. V was clipped by 0 bases and J by 10 bases, with 19 bases between them. CDR1 is MNHEY, CDR2 SVGAGI, per germline. The chain's CDR3 is CASSYSHGTTGWEQFF. In DNA form, the CDR3 reads TGTGCCAGCAGTTACTCGCACGGGACCACTGGCTGGGAGCAGTTCTTC.

This chain connects TRBV27 to TRBJ1-2, with TRBD1 matching 8 bases. V shed 4 bases and J 2 bases; nucleotides not matched to a gene: 3. The CDR3 spans 14 residues. Per the germline V gene, CDR1 is MNHEY and CDR2 is SMNVEV (reference sequence). The CDR3 protein is CASSWGQANYGYTF. CDR3 DNA: TGTGCCAGCAGTTGGGGACAGGCCAACTATGGCTACACCTTC.